These 13 T cell receptor beta chains were all obtained from the same sample, sequenced in a study of cytomegalovirus exposure and HLA in healthy donors. This PCR relied on a set of 60 Vbeta primers and 13 Jbeta primers. Only in-frame clones appear in the TCRdb table, and some are missing; sequencing was by immunoSEQ multiplex PCR. The table records roughly 160,000 clones, roughly 80% of them present only once. Sequenced material: PBMCs. These receptors all stem from a middle-aged woman in good health and CMV-seropositive.

A single count supports this clone. The chain recombines TRBV9 with TRBJ1-1; 7 positions agree with TRBD1. This CDR3 has 15 amino acids. Unmatched junction bases numbered 6, after V lost 4 bases and J lost 0 bases. Germline lookup yields CDR1 SGDLS and CDR2 YYNGEE. As DNA, the CDR3 is TGTGCCAGCAGCACTTCCGGGACAGTGAACACTGAAGCTTTCTTT. It is translated as CASSTSGTVNTEAFF.

J is TRBJ2-1 and V is TRBV5-1; 11 bases agree with TRBD1. This CDR3 spans 15 amino acids. J was trimmed by 6 bases and V by 2 bases; bases with no gene match: 4. Germline values: CDR1 SGHRS, CDR2 YFSETQ. This chain's CDR3 is CASSLRTGGGNEQFF. CDR3 nucleotide sequence: TGCGCCAGCAGCTTAAGGACAGGGGGCGGCAATGAGCAGTTCTTC.

The rearrangement joins TRBV28 to TRBJ1-2; 9 bases are a match to TRBD1. J was trimmed by 2 bases and V by 6 bases; bases with no gene match: 7. Germline V gene lookup returns CDR1 MDHEN and CDR2 SYDVKM. CDR3 size: 15 residues. CDR3 in DNA: TGTGCCAGCAGGCTGGGACAGGGAGAGAACTATGGCTACACCTTC. Amino acid sequence: CASRLGQGENYGYTF.

The chain links TRBV28 to TRBJ2-1; D is possibly TRBD1 (6 bases). The CDR3 extends over 15 amino acids. Germline V gene sequence: CDR1 MDHEN, CDR2 SYDVKM. The germline V and J ends were trimmed by 10 bases and 0 bases, with 16 bases remaining between them. The CDR3, as DNA: TGTGCCACCCCCCTTGACAGGAGCTCCTACAATGAGCAGTTCTTC. It translates to CATPLDRSSYNEQFF.

The chain employs TRBV27 and TRBJ2-1, with TRBD2 matching 8 bases. This CDR3 spans 16 amino acids. The junction had 8 bases not matched to a gene; V was cut back by 7 bases and J by 0 bases. CDR1 is MNHEY and CDR2 is SMNVEV in the germline V gene (reference sequence). DNA for the CDR3: TGTGCCAGCAAGGTCTCGGGGACTAGCTCCTACAATGAGCAGTTCTTC. This encodes CASKVSGTSSYNEQFF.

Written as DNA, the CDR3 is TGTGCCAGCTCACCGGGAGAGGGATTGGGCTACGAGCAGTACTTC. This sequence encodes CASSPGEGLGYEQYF. The chain uses TRBV18 and TRBJ2-7; D perhaps matches TRBD2 (5 bases). This CDR3 is 15 amino acids long. Germline assignment: CDR1 KGHSH and CDR2 LQKENI. Trimming removed 3 bases at V and 3 bases at J, with 15 bases between.

This clone was counted between two and nine times. The chain links TRBV29-1 to TRBJ2-5, with 7 nucleotides matching TRBD2. The length of the CDR3 is 12 residues. The germline V gene has CDR1 SQVTM and CDR2 ANQGSEA. Trimming cost V 5 bases and J 2 bases; bases outside gene matches: 2. Here the CDR3 reads CSVSSGQETQYF. The DNA of the CDR3 is TGCAGCGTTAGTAGCGGGCAAGAGACCCAGTACTTC.

The V gene is TRBV5-1, the J gene TRBJ2-7; D might be TRBD2 (7 bases). Per germline, CDR1 SGHRS and CDR2 YFSETQ. V was clipped by 0 bases and J by 0 bases, with 22 bases between them. The length of the CDR3 is 19 residues. CDR3: CASSLGGGGSLRSSYEQYF. CDR3 nucleotide sequence: TGCGCCAGCAGCTTGGGAGGGGGGGGTAGCCTGAGGAGCTCCTACGAGCAGTACTTC.

The chain uses TRBV7-9 and TRBJ1-5; 7 nucleotides match TRBD1. Losses at the gene ends were 5 bases for V and 9 bases for J; bases not matched to a gene: 13. The CDR3 has 15 amino acids. Per germline, CDR1 SEHNR and CDR2 FQNEAQ (reference sequence). CDR3 sequence reads: CASSPGTDSLRPQHF. The CDR3 DNA sequence: TGTGCCAGCAGCCCCGGGACAGACTCGTTACGGCCCCAGCATTTT.

This rearrangement joins TRBV6-5 to TRBJ1-1; the D gene is possibly TRBD1 (5 bases). The germline V gene has CDR1 MNHEY and CDR2 SVGAGI. CDR3 size: 11 residues. Trimming shortened V by 8 bases and J by 1 base, and 5 bases separated the two germline ends. The CDR3 loop reads CASQGNTEAFF. CDR3 nucleotides: TGTGCCAGCCAGGGGAACACTGAAGCTTTCTTT.

This clone was picked up a small number of times. The J gene is TRBJ2-7, the V gene TRBV7-2; D might be TRBD2 (6 bases). The CDR3 has 14 residues. Trimming cost V 5 bases and J 2 bases, with 13 bases left between them. CDR1 and CDR2 from the germline V gene are SGHTA and FQGNSA. As DNA, the CDR3 is TGTGCCAGCAGCCCTACTAGCAATACCTACGAGCAGTACTTC. Amino acids: CASSPTSNTYEQYF.

The sample holds one count of this clone. The V and J genes are TRBV18 and TRBJ1-5; the match to TRBD1 covers 10 bases. This CDR3 is 15 amino acids long. The J segment lost 6 bases and the V segment lost 3 bases, leaving 5 bases of the junction unmatched. Germline V gene sequence: CDR1 KGHSH, CDR2 LQKENI. CDR3 DNA: TGTGCCAGCTCACCTTCCGGGACAGGGGTTCAGCCCCAGCATTTT. It is translated as CASSPSGTGVQPQHF.

The chain links TRBV10-3 to TRBJ2-5, with a weak D call TRBD2 (6 bases). The J call is in doubt because the DNA end fits TRBJ2-7 better. The CDR3 has 14 amino acids. Germline lookup yields CDR1 ENHRY and CDR2 SYGVKD. The CDR3 nucleotides read TGTGCCATCAGTGAGTCGCGGGGCTCCTACGAGCAGTACTTC. It translates to CAISESRGSYEQYF.